This TCR beta chain was captured in a study of vaccination effects on CD4 cells after COVID-19. This clone was counted between two and nine times. Antigen: not known. At the end of about 9 days of culture, CD4+ T cells were isolated. On days 3 and 7, fresh IL-2 medium replaced half the medium. Findings of the study overall: For convalescents, most of the spike-reactive clones seen post-vaccine were new vaccine-induced clones. Clones induced by infection and by vaccine showed marked clonal contraction late after vaccination.

Using immunoSEQ multiplex PCR, the repertoire was profiled, and TCRdb retains in-frame clones only, with some absent. The sample lists about 46,000 clones, 60% to 80% occurring once. Germline values: CDR1 GTSNPN, CDR2 SVGIG (reference sequence). There are 13 residues in the CDR3. Trimming took 1 base from V and 2 from J, leaving 8 bases between them. This rearrangement joins TRBV30 to TRBJ1-2; maybe TRBD1 (5 bases). This TCR was sampled from a human donor who had a prior SARS-CoV-2 infection. Sequenced here: CD4+ T cells from PBMCs cultured without peptide, sampled before COVID-19 vaccination. CDR3 nucleotides: TGTGCCTGGAGTGGACAGCCCAACTATGGCTACACCTTC. It specifies CAWSGQPNYGYTF.